This T cell receptor beta chain originates from a study of T cells in Graves' hyperthyroidism and ophthalmopathy. The V end lost 2 bases, the J end lost 7 bases, and 16 bases lay between the germline ends. The germline gives CDR1 SGDLS, CDR2 YYNGEE. CDR3 length: 15 amino acids. RNA transcripts were the template for amplifying TCR beta CDR3 regions. The primer set for the first-round RT-PCR of the TCR CDR3 was HTBI. TCRdb re-derived calls from the multiplex PCR reads in MiXCR, one entry per CDR3 protein. The sample includes roughly 360,000 distinct CDR3 sequences, approximately 13% of them seen just once.

Specimen: blood. V and J are TRBV9 and TRBJ2-1, with D possibly being TRBD2 (5 bases). The sequence was collected from a man aged 25-45 years with Graves' hyperthyroidism that later progressed to Graves' ophthalmopathy. CDR3 in amino acids: CASSVGVSGLNEQFF. CDR3 in DNA: TGTGCCAGCAGCGTCGGAGTTTCGGGGTTGAATGAGCAGTTCTTC.